This T cell receptor (beta chain) was captured in a study of T cell responses to AZD1222 COVID-19 vaccine. General study points: Regions 160-218 and 743-854 dominated among vaccine-associated CD4 TCRs spanning spike. Spike-specific TCR breadth and depth grew following two AZD1222 doses.

As regards this clone: As yet, its antigen is unknown.

Pooling was applied to second doses at about 4 or about 12 weeks. Clones were read by immunoSEQ multiplex PCR, and TCRdb kept only the in-frame ones, dropping some. The table includes 180,000 or so clones, 93% detected once. The receptor was isolated from an adult who received the AZD1222 COVID-19 vaccine. The material sequenced was peripheral blood, taken 28 days after the second AZD1222 dose.

The CDR3 sequence is CASSYSGSSSTDTQYF. The CDR3 region has the DNA TGTGCCAGCAGTTACTCGGGTTCATCTAGCACAGATACGCAGTATTTT. The chain is built from TRBV6-2 or TRBV6-3 and TRBJ2-3, with D unresolved. Per the germline V gene, CDR1 is MNHEY and CDR2 is SVGEGT. Trimming left V 0 bases short and J 0 bases short, with 10 bases between. The CDR3 is 16 residues long.